This T cell receptor beta chain was sequenced for a study of blood T cell repertoires in COVID-19. For the study at large: The origin of the acute and convalescent COVID-19 samples was the United States, Italy and Spain.

Participants' own reports of clinical history determined their cohort assignment. Per the authors' pipeline: Researchers report that nucleated cell counts were estimated from reference gene primer amplification. Profiled with immunoSEQ multiplex PCR; TCRdb holds only in-frame clones, not every one. V, J and clone size were drawn from that table, and D and trimming were deduced from the DNA. The table lists 200,000 to 250,000 clones, roughly nine tenths of them singletons, with 2.5% to 3.5% in the top ten. V was trimmed by 1 base and J by 0 bases, leaving 10 bases between them. CDR1 MNHNS and CDR2 SASEGT come from the germline V gene. This CDR3 is 16 amino acids long. This clone appeared a few times.

The V gene is TRBV6-1, the J gene TRBJ1-5; D gene unclear. Sequencing was done on a sample of PBMCs or T cells enriched from blood (not recorded which). This sequence was found in a woman aged 45-59 years in a cohort exposed to, infected with or recovered from COVID-19 (not recorded which). The CDR3 region is CASSEGAGFSNQPQHF. CDR3 nucleotide sequence: TGTGCCAGCAGTGAAGGGGCAGGATTTAGCAATCAGCCCCAGCATTTT.